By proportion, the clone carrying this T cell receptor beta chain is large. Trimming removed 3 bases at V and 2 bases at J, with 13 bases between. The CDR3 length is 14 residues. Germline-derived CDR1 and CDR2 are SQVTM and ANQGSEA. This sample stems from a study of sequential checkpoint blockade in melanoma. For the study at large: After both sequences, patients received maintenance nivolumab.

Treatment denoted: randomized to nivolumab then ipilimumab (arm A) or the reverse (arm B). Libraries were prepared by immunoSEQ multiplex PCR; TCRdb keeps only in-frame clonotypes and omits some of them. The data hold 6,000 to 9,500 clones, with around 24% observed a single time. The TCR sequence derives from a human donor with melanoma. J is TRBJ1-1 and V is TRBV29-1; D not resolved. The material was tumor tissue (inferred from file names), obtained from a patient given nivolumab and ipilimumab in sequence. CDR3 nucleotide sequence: TGCAGCGTTGATGGCGGGTACGGAAACACTGAAGCTTTCTTT. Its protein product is CSVDGGYGNTEAFF.